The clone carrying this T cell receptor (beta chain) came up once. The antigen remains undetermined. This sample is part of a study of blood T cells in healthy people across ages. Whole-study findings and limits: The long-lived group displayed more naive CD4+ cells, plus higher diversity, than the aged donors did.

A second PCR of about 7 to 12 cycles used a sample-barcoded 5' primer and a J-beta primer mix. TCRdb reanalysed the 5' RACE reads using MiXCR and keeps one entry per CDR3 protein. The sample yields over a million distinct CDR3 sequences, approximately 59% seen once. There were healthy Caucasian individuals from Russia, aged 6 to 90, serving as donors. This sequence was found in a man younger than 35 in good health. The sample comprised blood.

CDR3: CASSQDGQGARNYGYTF. The CDR3 nucleotides are TGCGCCAGCAGCCAAGACGGGCAGGGGGCGCGGAACTATGGCTACACCTTC. This chain uses TRBV4-3 with TRBJ1-2; 8 positions agree with TRBD1. With V trimmed by 0 bases and J by 2 bases, 8 bases remained unmatched. There are 17 residues in the CDR3. Germline V lookup: CDR1 LGHNA, CDR2 YSLEER.